Listed below are T cell receptor beta chains from one sample, sequenced in a study of spatial heterogeneity in lung cancer. TCRdb independently ran MiXCR on the 5' RACE reads; one entry per CDR3 protein. The data hold under 45,000 distinct CDR3 sequences, with 6.5% to 9.5% observed a single time. This material consisted of PBMCs, taken at follow-up. The receptors were sampled from a male donor with early-stage non-small cell lung cancer. Each CDR3 is given with its conserved first and last residue. The order of the fields is V gene, J gene, D gene, clone size, CDR3 DNA, CDR3 protein. The D gene is left open where the match is weak. Size values are once, few and many counts, or a class for expanded clones, and some rows have none.

>TRBV7-6|TRBJ1-1|-|many
TGTGCCAGCAGCTTTCAGGGAACTGAAGCTTTCTTT
CASSFQGTEAFF
>TRBV14|TRBJ1-1|-|many
TGTGCCAGCAGCCAAGTCAGCCCGAACACTGAAGCTTTCTTT
CASSQVSPNTEAFF
>TRBV7-2|TRBJ1-4|-|medium-sized
TGTGCCAGCAGCCGACAAGGGGAAAAACTGTTTTTT
CASSRQGEKLFF
>TRBV7-8|TRBJ2-1|-|many
TGTGCCAGCAGCTTAGAGTGGGGCTGGCAGGGGCGTCAGGAGGAGCAGTTCTTC
CASSLEWGWQGRQEEQFF
>TRBV12-3/TRBV12-4|TRBJ2-1|-|many
TGTGCCAGCAGTCCGGGTGGTGGTGAGCAGTTCTTC
CASSPGGGEQFF
>TRBV14|TRBJ1-1|-|once
TGTGCCAGCAGCCAAGAAACCTCCGGAGGAGGGGATAACACTGAAGCTTTCTTT
CASSQETSGGGDNTEAFF
>TRBV6-5|TRBJ2-5|TRBD2|many
TGTGCCAGCAGCCTCACTAGCGGGGGCAACCAAGAGACCCAGTACTTC
CASSLTSGGNQETQYF
>TRBV7-3|TRBJ2-1|-|-
TGTGCCAGCAGCTTAAGAGGGCAGGGGTACACCGACAATGAGCAGTTCTTC
CASSLRGQGYTDNEQFF
>TRBV7-3|TRBJ2-7|-|many
TGTGCCAGCAGCCCCGGATACGGGGTAAACTACGAGCAGTACTTC
CASSPGYGVNYEQYF
>TRBV6-2/TRBV6-3|TRBJ2-3|TRBD2|few
TGTGCCAGCAGTTACGGCGGGGGGGCATCCGATACGCAGTATTTT
CASSYGGGASDTQYF
>TRBV7-8|TRBJ2-6|-|many
TGTGCCAGTAGCTTCGCGGGCTCTGGGGCCAACGTCCTGACTTTC
CASSFAGSGANVLTF
>TRBV5-1|TRBJ2-5|TRBD1|many
TGCGCCAGCAGCCTGACAGGGGTGGAGACCCAGTACTTC
CASSLTGVETQYF
>TRBV30|TRBJ1-1|-|many
TGTGCCTGGGGGAAGAACACTGAAGCTTTCTTT
CAWGKNTEAFF
>TRBV12-3/TRBV12-4|TRBJ2-7|-|many
TGTGCCAGCAGTTTAGGATTGGGAGTACAGTACGAGCAGTACTTC
CASSLGLGVQYEQYF
>TRBV3-1|TRBJ2-1|-|many
TGTGCCAGCAGCAGGTACAATGAGCAGTTCTTC
CASSRYNEQFF
>TRBV2|TRBJ1-4|-|many
TGTGCCAGCAGTGAGGGGGCCGTTATCAATGAAAAACTGTTTTTT
CASSEGAVINEKLFF
>TRBV19|TRBJ1-4|-|many
TGTGCCAGTAGTATTTTTACAGGAGAGGATGAAAAACTGTTTTTT
CASSIFTGEDEKLFF
>TRBV5-1|TRBJ2-3|-|-
TGCGCCAGCATTCGCGGGACGGGAACCACAGATACGCAGTATTTT
CASIRGTGTTDTQYF
>TRBV5-1|TRBJ2-3|-|many
TGCGCCAGCAGCATCGGGACAAGCACAGATACGCAGTATTTT
CASSIGTSTDTQYF
>TRBV20-1|TRBJ1-1|TRBD1|many
TGCAGTGCTGAAATTACAGGGGATCGCACTGAAGCTTTCTTT
CSAEITGDRTEAFF
>TRBV5-4|TRBJ2-3|TRBD2|many
TGTGCCAGCAGCTTGCGCGGGGGGGAAACAGATACGCAGTATTTT
CASSLRGGETDTQYF
>TRBV20-1|TRBJ2-5|TRBD2|medium-sized
TGCAGTGCTCCACCAGCGGGGGGCGCGTACCAAGAGACCCAGTACTTC
CSAPPAGGAYQETQYF
>TRBV6-5|TRBJ1-1|-|many
TGTGCCAGCAGTCATCTGAACACTGAAGCTTTCTTT
CASSHLNTEAFF
>TRBV27|TRBJ1-2|-|few
TGTGCCACCTCTCCGAGTGGCATTTATGGCTACACCTTC
CATSPSGIYGYTF
>TRBV5-4|TRBJ1-2|-|many
TGTGCCAGCAGCATGGACAGCTATGGCTACACCTTC
CASSMDSYGYTF
>TRBV4-2|TRBJ1-6|TRBD1|many
TGTGCCAGCAGCCTCCCGGGACAGGGGGCGCCAGGTCACCATTCACCCCTCCACTTT
CASSLPGQGAPGHHSPLHF
>TRBV11-2|TRBJ2-7|-|many
TGTGCCAGCAGCTTAGGTATCGGGCAGTACTTC
CASSLGIGQYF
>TRBV19|TRBJ1-4|-|many
TGTGCCAGTAGTTTACAGGCCAGAGAAAATGAAAAACTGTTTTTT
CASSLQARENEKLFF
>TRBV4-2|TRBJ1-4|TRBD1|many
TGTGCCAGCAGCCAAGCGGCGGGACAGGAGGGTGAAAAACTGTTTTTT
CASSQAAGQEGEKLFF
>TRBV6-6|TRBJ1-5|TRBD1|-
TGTGCCAGCATCCATCGGACAGGGCTCTCGGATCAGCCCCAGCATTTT
CASIHRTGLSDQPQHF
>TRBV6-1|TRBJ2-6|-|-
TGTGCCAGCAGAGTTCGGAGCTCTGGGGCCAACGTCCTGACTTTC
CASRVRSSGANVLTF
>TRBV29-1|TRBJ2-6|-|-
TGCAGCGTTATGCCTAGCTCTGGGGCCAACGTCCTGACTTTC
CSVMPSSGANVLTF
>TRBV10-3|TRBJ2-3|-|many
TGTGCCATCAGTGAGTTGTTAGGGGGTCCTAATTCGCCGGATACGCAGTATTTT
CAISELLGGPNSPDTQYF
>TRBV12-2|TRBJ1-4|-|many
TGTGCAAGTCGCGCGGCGTCGGCTTCAGGGGTAGACGAAAAACTGTTTTTT
CASRAASASGVDEKLFF
>TRBV6-5|TRBJ2-5|-|-
TGTGCCAGCAGTTACTCTTTAGAGGTCCAAGAGACCCAGTACTTC
CASSYSLEVQETQYF
>TRBV20-1|TRBJ2-1|-|many
TGCAGTGCTATTGGGGACTCCGGGGTCCGTGAGCAGTTCTTC
CSAIGDSGVREQFF
>TRBV28|TRBJ1-1|-|many
TGTGCCAGCAGTGGGCCCTCGGACACAGGTTTCACTGAAGCTTTCTTT
CASSGPSDTGFTEAFF
>TRBV11-2|TRBJ1-6|TRBD1|many
TGTGCCAGCAGCTTAGCCCCCCCCCGCACGACAGGGCCTAATTCACCCCTCCACTTT
CASSLAPPRTTGPNSPLHF
>TRBV24-1|TRBJ1-5|TRBD1|many
TGTGCCACCAGTGATGGGACAGGGCCCTCCAATCAGCCCCAGCATTTT
CATSDGTGPSNQPQHF
>TRBV3-1|TRBJ2-1|-|many
TGTGCCAGCAGCCAAGAGGCAATACAGTTCTTC
CASSQEAIQFF
>TRBV2|TRBJ2-3|-|medium-sized
TGTGCCAGCAGTGAAATGGGGGTTGGGACAGATACGCAGTATTTT
CASSEMGVGTDTQYF
>TRBV9|TRBJ2-3|TRBD1|-
TGTGCCAGCAGCGCGGGACAGCCTAGCACAGATACGCAGTATTTT
CASSAGQPSTDTQYF
>TRBV29-1|TRBJ2-5|-|many
TGCAGCGTTGAAGATCGAGGGGAGACCCAGTACTTC
CSVEDRGETQYF
>TRBV19|TRBJ2-7|-|many
TGTGCCAGTAGTATTGTGGGGGCCGGCGAGCAGTACTTC
CASSIVGAGEQYF
>TRBV7-2|TRBJ2-6|-|-
TGTGCCAGCAGCCAAGGGGGGGCTGGGGCCAACGTCCTGACTTTC
CASSQGGAGANVLTF
>TRBV12-3/TRBV12-4|TRBJ2-3|TRBD2|once
TGTGCCAGCAGTCCCCCCCTAGCGGGGTACACAGATACGCAGTATTTT
CASSPPLAGYTDTQYF
>TRBV4-1|TRBJ2-7|TRBD1|many
TGCGCCAGCAGCCAACCGGGACAGACTTTCTACGAGCAGTACTTC
CASSQPGQTFYEQYF
>TRBV30|TRBJ2-4|-|many
TGTGCCTGGAGTGTCCTTAACGACATTCAGTACTTC
CAWSVLNDIQYF
>TRBV6-5|TRBJ2-2|-|many
TGTGCCAGCAGTTACTCGATACGGGGGGCAAGCACCGGGGAGCTGTTTTTT
CASSYSIRGASTGELFF
>TRBV7-2|TRBJ1-2|-|many
TGTGCCAGCAGCTCGGGACTGACTAACTATGGCTACACCTTC
CASSSGLTNYGYTF
>TRBV28|TRBJ1-2|TRBD1|-
TGTGCCAGCAGTCTCGCGGCAGGGGGGGATTCTGGCTACACCTTC
CASSLAAGGDSGYTF
>TRBV12-3/TRBV12-4|TRBJ2-1|-|many
TGTGCCAGCAGTTTCGCGGGGTCGGGCAATGAGCAGTTCTTC
CASSFAGSGNEQFF
>TRBV6-5|TRBJ1-2|-|many
TGTGCCAGCAGTTACTCGCAACAGGTGAACTATGGCTACACCTTC
CASSYSQQVNYGYTF
>TRBV12-3/TRBV12-4|TRBJ1-1|-|many
TGTGCCAGCACCTCGGACAGGAACACTGAAGCTTTCTTT
CASTSDRNTEAFF
>TRBV30|TRBJ1-1|-|many
TGTGCCTTTGACCGGTCACAGGGTGTTGTTGAAGCTTTCTTT
CAFDRSQGVVEAFF
>TRBV11-3|TRBJ2-7|-|medium-sized
TGTGCCAGCAGCTTGGGAGGCGGCACCTACGAGCAGTACTTC
CASSLGGGTYEQYF
>TRBV2|TRBJ1-5|-|few
TGTGCCAGCAGCAGCCTGTCGGACAGACTTAGCAATCAGCCCCAGCATTTT
CASSSLSDRLSNQPQHF
>TRBV23-1|TRBJ1-5|-|many
TGCGCCAGCAGTCTTGAAGCCTACAATCAGCCCCAGCATTTT
CASSLEAYNQPQHF
>TRBV3-1|TRBJ2-1|-|many
TGTGCCAGCAGCCAAGAATCGTGGCACGATGAGCAGTTCTTC
CASSQESWHDEQFF
>TRBV7-2|TRBJ1-5|-|many
TGTGCCAGCAGCTTATTCCGCGGGAATCAGCCCCAGCATTTT
CASSLFRGNQPQHF